Listed below are T cell receptor beta chains from one sample, sequenced in a study of identical twins. MiXCR, run by TCRdb on the 5' RACE reads, gives a single entry per CDR3 protein. The table includes fewer than 250,000 distinct CDR3 sequences, approximately 7.3% detected once. A further study also used this sample, focusing on yellow fever vaccine responses in identical twins.

Sequenced sample: CD8+ T cells sorted from blood. These receptors all come from a woman under 30 in good health. Each CDR3 is given with its conserved first and last residue. The order of the fields is clone size, D gene, J gene, V gene, CDR3 protein, CDR3 DNA. D genes are given only for firm matches. Where a row states a size, it is once, few, many or the class of an expanded clone; other rows omit it.

abundance: many; d_gene: .; j_gene: TRBJ2-5; v_gene: TRBV12-3/TRBV12-4; CDR3aa: CASSSKPQETQYF; CDR3nt: TGTGCCAGCAGCTCAAAACCCCAAGAGACCCAGTACTTC
abundance: few; d_gene: .; j_gene: TRBJ1-6; v_gene: TRBV5-5; CDR3aa: CASSSPVGANSPLHF; CDR3nt: TGTGCCAGCAGCTCGCCTGTGGGGGCGAATTCACCCCTCCACTTT
abundance: few; d_gene: .; j_gene: TRBJ2-6; v_gene: TRBV6-1; CDR3aa: CASSEYGSGANVLTF; CDR3nt: TGTGCCAGCAGTGAATACGGGAGTGGGGCCAACGTCCTGACTTTC
abundance: .; d_gene: TRBD1; j_gene: TRBJ2-2; v_gene: TRBV6-4; CDR3aa: CASSPMTGGITGELFF; CDR3nt: TGTGCCAGCAGTCCTATGACAGGGGGGATAACCGGGGAGCTGTTTTTT
abundance: .; d_gene: .; j_gene: TRBJ2-3; v_gene: TRBV7-8; CDR3aa: CASSFGTEAGDTQYF; CDR3nt: TGTGCCAGCAGCTTCGGGACTGAAGCAGGGGATACGCAGTATTTT
abundance: many; d_gene: .; j_gene: TRBJ2-7; v_gene: TRBV9; CDR3aa: CASSVVAVGTSLEQYF; CDR3nt: TGTGCCAGCAGCGTAGTGGCTGTCGGAACGTCTCTCGAGCAGTACTTC
abundance: few; d_gene: .; j_gene: TRBJ2-3; v_gene: TRBV11-2; CDR3aa: CASSFLLYEAGPTKLTDTQYF; CDR3nt: TGTGCCAGCAGCTTCCTTTTATACGAAGCAGGGCCCACTAAACTCACAGATACGCAGTATTTT
abundance: .; d_gene: .; j_gene: TRBJ2-7; v_gene: TRBV4-1; CDR3aa: CASSQDLRSEQYF; CDR3nt: TGCGCCAGCAGCCAAGATCTAAGGTCCGAGCAGTACTTC
abundance: .; d_gene: .; j_gene: TRBJ2-7; v_gene: TRBV27; CDR3aa: CASSLSGSFYEQYF; CDR3nt: TGTGCCAGCAGTTTGTCGGGGTCCTTCTACGAGCAGTACTTC
abundance: many; d_gene: .; j_gene: TRBJ2-3; v_gene: TRBV9; CDR3aa: CASSVNRVGADTQYF; CDR3nt: TGTGCCAGCAGCGTAAACAGGGTTGGGGCAGATACGCAGTATTTT
abundance: few; d_gene: TRBD2; j_gene: TRBJ2-7; v_gene: TRBV7-9; CDR3aa: CASSSPGRAYYEQYF; CDR3nt: TGTGCCAGCAGCTCCCCAGGGAGGGCTTATTACGAGCAGTACTTC
abundance: .; d_gene: .; j_gene: TRBJ2-2; v_gene: TRBV7-6; CDR3aa: CASSPAGRSNTGELFF; CDR3nt: TGTGCCAGCAGCCCTGCTGGGCGGTCGAACACCGGGGAGCTGTTTTTT
abundance: .; d_gene: .; j_gene: TRBJ1-1; v_gene: TRBV25-1; CDR3aa: CASSEYTGPLNTEAFF; CDR3nt: TGTGCCAGCAGTGAATACACAGGGCCGCTGAACACTGAAGCTTTCTTT
abundance: .; d_gene: .; j_gene: TRBJ2-5; v_gene: TRBV16; CDR3aa: CASSHEETQYF; CDR3nt: TGTGCCAGCAGCCATGAAGAGACCCAGTACTTC
abundance: .; d_gene: .; j_gene: TRBJ1-5; v_gene: TRBV3-1; CDR3aa: CASSQDPWVTVPQHF; CDR3nt: TGTGCCAGCAGCCAAGATCCGTGGGTGACGGTGCCCCAGCATTTT
abundance: .; d_gene: .; j_gene: TRBJ2-7; v_gene: TRBV12-3/TRBV12-4; CDR3aa: CASRFQGIHEQYF; CDR3nt: TGTGCCAGCAGATTTCAGGGGATCCACGAGCAGTACTTC
abundance: .; d_gene: .; j_gene: TRBJ1-1; v_gene: TRBV4-1; CDR3aa: CASSQASMNTEAFF; CDR3nt: TGCGCCAGCAGCCAAGCTTCGATGAACACTGAAGCTTTCTTT
abundance: .; d_gene: .; j_gene: TRBJ1-5; v_gene: TRBV6-5; CDR3aa: CASSYSEGTGPQHF; CDR3nt: TGTGCCAGCAGTTACTCTGAGGGAACAGGTCCCCAGCATTTT
abundance: many; d_gene: .; j_gene: TRBJ2-1; v_gene: TRBV29-1; CDR3aa: CSVEDPTWGYNEQFF; CDR3nt: TGCAGCGTCGAGGATCCTACGTGGGGCTACAATGAGCAGTTCTTC
abundance: .; d_gene: TRBD2; j_gene: TRBJ2-5; v_gene: TRBV7-9; CDR3aa: CASSFTSGGDQETQYF; CDR3nt: TGTGCCAGCAGCTTTACTAGCGGGGGGGATCAAGAGACCCAGTACTTC
abundance: .; d_gene: TRBD1; j_gene: TRBJ1-2; v_gene: TRBV20-1; CDR3aa: CSARDKSGTGDYGYTF; CDR3nt: TGCAGTGCTAGAGATAAATCCGGGACAGGGGACTATGGCTACACCTTC
abundance: many; d_gene: .; j_gene: TRBJ2-5; v_gene: TRBV5-1; CDR3aa: CASSLGQETQYF; CDR3nt: TGCGCCAGCAGCTTGGGTCAAGAGACCCAGTACTTC
abundance: many; d_gene: .; j_gene: TRBJ2-6; v_gene: TRBV6-2/TRBV6-3; CDR3aa: CASSSEGTSGANVLTF; CDR3nt: TGTGCCAGCAGTTCGGAAGGGACCTCTGGGGCCAACGTCCTGACTTTC
abundance: many; d_gene: .; j_gene: TRBJ2-1; v_gene: TRBV4-2; CDR3aa: CASSLQLTPYNEQFF; CDR3nt: TGTGCCAGCAGCCTCCAGCTGACCCCCTACAATGAGCAGTTCTTC
abundance: few; d_gene: .; j_gene: TRBJ2-5; v_gene: TRBV18; CDR3aa: CASSPGQETLETQYF; CDR3nt: TGTGCCAGCTCCCCAGGGCAGGAGACGTTGGAGACCCAGTACTTC
abundance: many; d_gene: .; j_gene: TRBJ1-5; v_gene: TRBV20-1; CDR3aa: CSLTSEINSNQPQHF; CDR3nt: TGCAGTCTCACCAGCGAAATTAATAGCAATCAGCCCCAGCATTTT
abundance: few; d_gene: .; j_gene: TRBJ2-7; v_gene: TRBV7-9; CDR3aa: CASSLSFGTEVVYEQYF; CDR3nt: TGTGCCAGCAGCTTATCCTTCGGGACGGAGGTCGTCTACGAGCAGTACTTC
abundance: many; d_gene: TRBD1; j_gene: TRBJ2-7; v_gene: TRBV12-3/TRBV12-4; CDR3aa: CASRGQLGYEQYF; CDR3nt: TGTGCCAGCAGGGGACAGTTAGGTTACGAGCAGTACTTC
abundance: few; d_gene: .; j_gene: TRBJ2-4; v_gene: TRBV27; CDR3aa: CASSPFPAKNIQYF; CDR3nt: TGTGCCAGCAGTCCCTTCCCCGCCAAAAACATTCAGTACTTC
abundance: many; d_gene: .; j_gene: TRBJ2-7; v_gene: TRBV7-6; CDR3aa: CASSLDPGRSEQYF; CDR3nt: TGTGCCAGCAGCTTAGATCCAGGGAGGAGCGAGCAGTACTTC
abundance: many; d_gene: .; j_gene: TRBJ2-2; v_gene: TRBV28; CDR3aa: CASSPLPIRKNTGELFF; CDR3nt: TGTGCCAGCAGTCCTCTTCCGATTCGGAAGAACACCGGGGAGCTGTTTTTT
abundance: many; d_gene: .; j_gene: TRBJ2-1; v_gene: TRBV24-1; CDR3aa: CATSDLTSQANEQFF; CDR3nt: TGTGCCACCAGTGATTTAACCTCACAAGCGAATGAGCAGTTCTTC
abundance: many; d_gene: .; j_gene: TRBJ2-3; v_gene: TRBV7-8; CDR3aa: CASSLVAILADTQYF; CDR3nt: TGTGCCAGCAGCTTAGTAGCAATTCTCGCAGATACGCAGTATTTT